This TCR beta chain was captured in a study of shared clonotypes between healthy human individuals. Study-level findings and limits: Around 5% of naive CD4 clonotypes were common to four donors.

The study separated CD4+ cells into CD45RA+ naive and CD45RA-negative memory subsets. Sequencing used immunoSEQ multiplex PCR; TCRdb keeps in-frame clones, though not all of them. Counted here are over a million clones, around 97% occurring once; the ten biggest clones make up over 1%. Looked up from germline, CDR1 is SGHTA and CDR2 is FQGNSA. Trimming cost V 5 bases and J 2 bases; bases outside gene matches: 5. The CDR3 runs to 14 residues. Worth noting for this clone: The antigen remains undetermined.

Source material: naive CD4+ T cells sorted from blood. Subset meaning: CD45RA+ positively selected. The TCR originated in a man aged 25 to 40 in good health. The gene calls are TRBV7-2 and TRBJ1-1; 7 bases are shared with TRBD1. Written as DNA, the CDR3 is TGTGCCAGCAGCATATGGACAGGCAACACTGAAGCTTTCTTT. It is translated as CASSIWTGNTEAFF.